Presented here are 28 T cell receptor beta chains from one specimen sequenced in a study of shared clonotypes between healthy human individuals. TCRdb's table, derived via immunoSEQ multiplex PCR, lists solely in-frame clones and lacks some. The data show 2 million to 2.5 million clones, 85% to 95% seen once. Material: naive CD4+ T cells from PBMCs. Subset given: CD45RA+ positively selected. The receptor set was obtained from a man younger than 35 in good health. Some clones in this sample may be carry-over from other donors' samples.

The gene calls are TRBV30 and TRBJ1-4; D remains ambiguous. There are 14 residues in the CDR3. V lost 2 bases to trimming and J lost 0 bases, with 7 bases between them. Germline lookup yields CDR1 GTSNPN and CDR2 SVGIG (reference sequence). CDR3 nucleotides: TGTGCCTGGAGTCGCCACCCAACTAATGAAAAACTGTTTTTT. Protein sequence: CAWSRHPTNEKLFF.

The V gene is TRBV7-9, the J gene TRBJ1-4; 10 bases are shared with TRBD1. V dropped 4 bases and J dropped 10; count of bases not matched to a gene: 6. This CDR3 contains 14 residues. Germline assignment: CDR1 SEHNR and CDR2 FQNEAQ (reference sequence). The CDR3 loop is CASSSRQGAGKLFF. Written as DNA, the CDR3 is TGTGCCAGCAGCTCTCGACAGGGGGCAGGAAAACTGTTTTTT.

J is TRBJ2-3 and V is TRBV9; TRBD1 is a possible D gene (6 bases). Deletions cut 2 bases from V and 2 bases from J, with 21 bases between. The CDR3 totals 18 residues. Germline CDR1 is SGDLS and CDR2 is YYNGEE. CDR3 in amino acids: CASSVDEGVPSYTDTQYF. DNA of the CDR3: TGTGCCAGCAGCGTCGATGAGGGGGTCCCTTCGTACACAGATACGCAGTATTTT.

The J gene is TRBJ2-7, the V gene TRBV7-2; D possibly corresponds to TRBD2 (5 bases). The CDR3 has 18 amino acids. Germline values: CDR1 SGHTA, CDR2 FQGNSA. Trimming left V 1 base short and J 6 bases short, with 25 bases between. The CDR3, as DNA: TGTGCCAGCAGCTTAGAACGGGGTCGTAGGACTGCCGGGCTCGAGCAGTACTTC. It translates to CASSLERGRRTAGLEQYF.

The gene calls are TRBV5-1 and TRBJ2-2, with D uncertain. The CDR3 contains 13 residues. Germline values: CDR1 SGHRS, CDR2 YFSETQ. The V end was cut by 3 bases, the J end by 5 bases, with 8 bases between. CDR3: CASSSDVTGELFF. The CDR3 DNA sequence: TGCGCCAGCAGCTCCGACGTGACCGGGGAGCTGTTTTTT.

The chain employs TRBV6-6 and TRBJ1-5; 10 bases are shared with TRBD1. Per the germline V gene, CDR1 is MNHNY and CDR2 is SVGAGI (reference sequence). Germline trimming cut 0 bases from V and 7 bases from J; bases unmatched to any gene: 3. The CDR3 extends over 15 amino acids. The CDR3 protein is CASSYSGTGVQPQHF. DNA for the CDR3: TGTGCCAGCAGTTACTCCGGGACAGGGGTCCAGCCCCAGCATTTT.

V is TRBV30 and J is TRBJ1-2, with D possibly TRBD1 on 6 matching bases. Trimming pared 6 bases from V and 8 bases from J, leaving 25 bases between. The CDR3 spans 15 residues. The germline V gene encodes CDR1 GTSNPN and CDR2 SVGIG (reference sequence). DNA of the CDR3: TGTGCCTGCCAGCGCCGGACAGCGGGAGACGGAGGCTACACCTTC. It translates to CACQRRTAGDGGYTF. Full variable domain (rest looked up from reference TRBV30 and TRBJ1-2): SQTIHQWPATLVQPVGSPLSLECTVEGTSNPNLYWYRQAAGRGLQLLFYSVGIGQISSEVPQNLSASRPQDRQFILSSKKLLLSDSGFYLCACQRRTAGDGGYTFGSGTRLTVV.

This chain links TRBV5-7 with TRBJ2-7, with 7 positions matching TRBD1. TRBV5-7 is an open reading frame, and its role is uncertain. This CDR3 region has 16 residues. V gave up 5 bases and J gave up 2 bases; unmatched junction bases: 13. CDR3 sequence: CASSRRLWTGPYEQYF. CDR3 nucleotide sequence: TGTGCCAGCAGTCGAAGACTGTGGACAGGACCCTACGAGCAGTACTTC.

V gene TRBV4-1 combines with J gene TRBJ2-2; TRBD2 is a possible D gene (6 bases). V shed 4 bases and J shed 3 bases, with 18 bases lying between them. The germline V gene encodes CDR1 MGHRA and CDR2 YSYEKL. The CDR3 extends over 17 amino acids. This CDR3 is CASSPSPWGEDTGELFF. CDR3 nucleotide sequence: TGCGCCAGCAGCCCCTCCCCTTGGGGGGAGGACACCGGGGAGCTGTTTTTT.

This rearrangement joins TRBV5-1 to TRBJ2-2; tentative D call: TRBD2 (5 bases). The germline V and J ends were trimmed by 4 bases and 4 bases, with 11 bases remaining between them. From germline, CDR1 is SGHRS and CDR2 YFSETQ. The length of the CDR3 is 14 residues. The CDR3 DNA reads TGCGCCAGCAGCCCTTTTACTAGCACCGGGGAGCTGTTTTTT. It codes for CASSPFTSTGELFF.

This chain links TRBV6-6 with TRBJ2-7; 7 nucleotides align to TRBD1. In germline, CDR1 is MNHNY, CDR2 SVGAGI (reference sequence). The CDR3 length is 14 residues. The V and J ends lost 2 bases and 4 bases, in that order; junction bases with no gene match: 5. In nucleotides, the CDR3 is TGTGCCAGCAGTTACCCTGCAGGGGGTTACGAGCAGTACTTC. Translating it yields CASSYPAGGYEQYF.

CDR3 nucleotide sequence: TGTGCCTGGAGTTCCCCCGAGCAGTACTTC. This gives the protein CAWSSPEQYF. The genes are TRBV30 and TRBJ2-7; D is undetermined. Germline CDR1 and CDR2: GTSNPN and SVGIG (reference sequence). The V end lost 2 bases, the J end lost 6 bases, and 5 bases lay between the germline ends. The CDR3 extends over 10 amino acids.

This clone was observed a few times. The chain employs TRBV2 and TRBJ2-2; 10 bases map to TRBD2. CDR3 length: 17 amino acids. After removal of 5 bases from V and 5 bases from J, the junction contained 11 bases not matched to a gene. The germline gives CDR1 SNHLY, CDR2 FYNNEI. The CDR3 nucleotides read TGTGCCAGCAGTAGCGATCTAGCGGGAGTGCAAACCGGGGAGCTGTTTTTT. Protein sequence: CASSSDLAGVQTGELFF.

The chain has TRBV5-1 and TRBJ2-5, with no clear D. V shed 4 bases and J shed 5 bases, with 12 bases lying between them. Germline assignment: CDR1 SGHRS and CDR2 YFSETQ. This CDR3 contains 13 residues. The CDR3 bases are TGCGCCAGCAGCGGCAACGAGACGGAGACCCAGTACTTC. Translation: CASSGNETETQYF.

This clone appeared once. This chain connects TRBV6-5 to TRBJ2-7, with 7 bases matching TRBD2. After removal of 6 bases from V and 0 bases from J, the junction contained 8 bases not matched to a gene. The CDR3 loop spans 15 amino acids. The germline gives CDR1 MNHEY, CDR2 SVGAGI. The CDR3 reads CASRQSGASSYEQYF. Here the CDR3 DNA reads TGTGCCAGCAGACAAAGCGGGGCCAGCTCCTACGAGCAGTACTTC.

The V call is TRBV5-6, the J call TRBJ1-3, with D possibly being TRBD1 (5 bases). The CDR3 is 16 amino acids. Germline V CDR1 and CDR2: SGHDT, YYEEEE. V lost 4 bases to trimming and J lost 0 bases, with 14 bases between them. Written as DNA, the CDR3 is TGTGCCAGCAGCGGGGCCGGGCCTACCTCTGGAAACACCATATATTTT. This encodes CASSGAGPTSGNTIYF.

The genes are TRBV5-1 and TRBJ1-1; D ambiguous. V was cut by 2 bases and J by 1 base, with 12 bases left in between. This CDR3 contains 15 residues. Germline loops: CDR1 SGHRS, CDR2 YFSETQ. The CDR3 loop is CASSLGPEGNTEAFF. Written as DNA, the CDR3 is TGCGCCAGCAGCTTAGGCCCTGAGGGGAACACTGAAGCTTTCTTT.

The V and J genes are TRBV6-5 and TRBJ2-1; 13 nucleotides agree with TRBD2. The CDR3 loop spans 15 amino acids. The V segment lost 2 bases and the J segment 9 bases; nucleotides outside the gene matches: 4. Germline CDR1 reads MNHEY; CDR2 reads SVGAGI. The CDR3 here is CASSYRTSGSIEQFF. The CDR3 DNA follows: TGTGCCAGCAGTTACCGGACTAGCGGGAGTATTGAGCAGTTCTTC.

The CDR3 DNA follows: TGTGCCAGCAGCAACGTCCTAGTTGACTCCTACGAGCAGTACTTC. Protein product: CASSNVLVDSYEQYF. This chain uses TRBV7-2 with TRBJ2-7; D not certain. Trimming removed 5 bases at V and 0 bases at J, with 14 bases between. The CDR3 sequence is 15 residues long. Looked up from germline, CDR1 is SGHTA and CDR2 is FQGNSA. The full variable domain, its missing parts supplied by reference TRBV7-2 and TRBJ2-7, is GAGVSQSPSNKVTEKGKDVELRCDPISGHTALYWYRQSLGQGLEFLIYFQGNSAPDKSGLPSDRFSAERTGGSVSTLTIQRTQQEDSAVYLCASSNVLVDSYEQYFGPGTRLTVT.

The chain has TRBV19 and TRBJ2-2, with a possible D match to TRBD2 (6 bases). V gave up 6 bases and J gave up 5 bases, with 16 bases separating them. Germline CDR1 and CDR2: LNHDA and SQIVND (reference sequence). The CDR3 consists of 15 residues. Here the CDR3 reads CASREGPQRTGELFF. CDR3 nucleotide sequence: TGTGCCAGTAGGGAGGGACCGCAGAGGACCGGGGAGCTGTTTTTT.

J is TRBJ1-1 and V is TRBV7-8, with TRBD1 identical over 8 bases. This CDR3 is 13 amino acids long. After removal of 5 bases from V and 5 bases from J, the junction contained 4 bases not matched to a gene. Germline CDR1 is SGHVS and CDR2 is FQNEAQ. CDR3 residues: CASSRTGWTEAFF. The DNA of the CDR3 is TGTGCCAGCAGCCGGACAGGGTGGACTGAAGCTTTCTTT.

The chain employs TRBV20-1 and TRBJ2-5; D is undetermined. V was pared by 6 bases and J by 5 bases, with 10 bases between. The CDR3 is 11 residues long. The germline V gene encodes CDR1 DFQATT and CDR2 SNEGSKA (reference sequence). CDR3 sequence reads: CSADFVETQYF. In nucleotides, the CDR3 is TGCAGTGCAGATTTCGTGGAGACCCAGTACTTC.

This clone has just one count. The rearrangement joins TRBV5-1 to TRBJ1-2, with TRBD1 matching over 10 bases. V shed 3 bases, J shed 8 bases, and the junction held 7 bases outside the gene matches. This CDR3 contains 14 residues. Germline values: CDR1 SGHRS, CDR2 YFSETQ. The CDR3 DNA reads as TGCGCCAGCAGCTCCCAGGGACAGGGGATGGGCTACACCTTC. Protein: CASSSQGQGMGYTF.

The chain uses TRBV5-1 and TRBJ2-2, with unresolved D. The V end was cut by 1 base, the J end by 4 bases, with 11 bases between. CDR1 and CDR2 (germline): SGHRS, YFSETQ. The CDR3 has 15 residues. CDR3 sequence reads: CASSLFRLITGELFF. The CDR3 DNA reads TGCGCCAGCAGCTTGTTTCGGCTTATCACCGGGGAGCTGTTTTTT.

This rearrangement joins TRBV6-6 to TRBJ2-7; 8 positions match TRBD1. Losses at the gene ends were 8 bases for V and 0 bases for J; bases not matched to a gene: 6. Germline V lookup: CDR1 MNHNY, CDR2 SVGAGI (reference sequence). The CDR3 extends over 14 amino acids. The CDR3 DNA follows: TGTGCCAGCCTGGACAGGGCGATCTCCTACGAGCAGTACTTC. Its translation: CASLDRAISYEQYF.

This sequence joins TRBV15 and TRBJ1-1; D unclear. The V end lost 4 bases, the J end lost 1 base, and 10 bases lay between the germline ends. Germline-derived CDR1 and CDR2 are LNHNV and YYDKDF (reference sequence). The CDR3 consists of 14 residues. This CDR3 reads CATSTRSANTEAFF. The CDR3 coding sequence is TGTGCCACCAGCACAAGGTCGGCGAACACTGAAGCTTTCTTT.

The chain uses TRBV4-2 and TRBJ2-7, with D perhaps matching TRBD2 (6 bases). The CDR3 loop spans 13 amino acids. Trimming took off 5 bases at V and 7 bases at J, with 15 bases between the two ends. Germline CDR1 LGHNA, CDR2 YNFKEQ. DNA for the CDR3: TGTGCCAGCAGCAAAGGGGACTCCCCGGAGCAGTACTTC. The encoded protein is CASSKGDSPEQYF.

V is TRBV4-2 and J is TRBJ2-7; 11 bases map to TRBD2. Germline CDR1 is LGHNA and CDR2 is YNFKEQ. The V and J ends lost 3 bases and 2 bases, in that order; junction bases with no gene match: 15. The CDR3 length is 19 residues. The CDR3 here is CASSHDTSGSMSPPYEQYF. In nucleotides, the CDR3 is TGTGCCAGCAGCCACGACACTAGCGGGAGTATGTCCCCTCCCTACGAGCAGTACTTC.